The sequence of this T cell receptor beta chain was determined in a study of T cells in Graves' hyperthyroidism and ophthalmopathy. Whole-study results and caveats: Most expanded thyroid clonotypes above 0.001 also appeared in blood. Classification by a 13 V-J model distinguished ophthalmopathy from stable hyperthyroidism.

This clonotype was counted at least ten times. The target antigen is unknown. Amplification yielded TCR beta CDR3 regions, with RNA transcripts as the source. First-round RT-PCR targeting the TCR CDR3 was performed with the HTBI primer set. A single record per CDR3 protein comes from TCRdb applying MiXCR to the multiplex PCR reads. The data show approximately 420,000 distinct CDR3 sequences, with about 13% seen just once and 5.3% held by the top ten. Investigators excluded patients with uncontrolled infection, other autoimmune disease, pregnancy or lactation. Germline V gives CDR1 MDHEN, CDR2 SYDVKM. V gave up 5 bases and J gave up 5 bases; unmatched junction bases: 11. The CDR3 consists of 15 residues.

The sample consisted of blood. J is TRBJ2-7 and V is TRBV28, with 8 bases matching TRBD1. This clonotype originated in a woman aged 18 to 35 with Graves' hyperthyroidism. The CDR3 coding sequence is TGTGCCAGCAGTCCATGGACAGGGATTGTCAACGAGCAGTACTTC. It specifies CASSPWTGIVNEQYF.